Here is one T cell receptor beta chain with its context. Its antigen remains unidentified. Unique molecular identifiers were attached to individual cDNA molecules. TCRdb analysed the 5' RACE reads with MiXCR anew, one entry per CDR3 protein. Of about 110,000 distinct CDR3 sequences listed, about 12% are singletons. The V and J ends lost 3 bases and 7 bases respectively, with 14 bases between them. The V gene's germline CDR1 is SGHDT and CDR2 YYEEEE. This CDR3 comprises 15 residues. The record originates from a study of early T cells in non-severe SARS-CoV-2 infection. Overall study context: Unpaired chains resulted from sequencing bulk RNA of unsorted whole blood.

Regarding the study as a whole: VDJdb-based annotation leaned toward anti-spike CD8 responses and missed private and CD4 specificities.

The sample was whole blood. This clonotype originated in an adult who was a healthcare worker with PCR-confirmed SARS-CoV-2 infection or an uninfected control (not recorded which). The chain recombines TRBV5-6 with TRBJ1-6, with TRBD1 as a possible D gene (6 bases). CDR3 amino acids: CASSSFDRMNSPLHF. The DNA of the CDR3 is TGTGCCAGCAGCTCATTCGACAGGATGAATTCACCCCTCCACTTT. Full variable domain (missing parts from reference TRBV5-6 and TRBJ1-6): DAGVTQSPTHLIKTRGQQVTLRCSPKSGHDTVSWYQQALGQGPQFIFQYYEEEERQRGNFPDRFSGHQFPNYSSELNVNALLLGDSALYLCASSSFDRMNSPLHFGNGTRLTVT.